Below are 21 T cell receptor beta chains sequenced from a single sample in a study of regulatory T cells in long-lasting Graves disease. Arm-PCR of CDR3 regions and iRepertoire HTBI primers were the basis on which TCR beta libraries were built. TCRdb re-called the multiplex PCR reads with MiXCR, one entry per CDR3 protein. The profile covers 400,000 to 550,000 distinct CDR3 sequences, with 16% appearing a single time and around 10% taken by the ten largest. Time point meaning: newly diagnosed GD, antithyroid drugs for less than 3 months. The TCR library used RNA extracted from PBMCs. These data were likewise used in another study, on T cells in Graves' hyperthyroidism and ophthalmopathy.

The input for sequencing was peripheral blood mononuclear cells (PBMCs), taken at new diagnosis, from a patient treated with antithyroid drugs. The receptors stem from a woman aged 30 to 39 with Graves disease.

Ten or more counts support this clonotype. The chain links TRBV5-1 to TRBJ2-2; D is ambiguous. CDR3 length: 14 amino acids. Per the germline V gene, CDR1 is SGHRS and CDR2 is YFSETQ. V was pared by 4 bases and J by 1 base, with 8 bases between. CDR3 sequence: CASSRKVNTGELFF. DNA for the CDR3: TGCGCCAGCAGCCGGAAGGTGAACACCGGGGAGCTGTTTTTT.

CDR3 nucleotide sequence: TGTGCCAGCAGCCAACCTAGCGGGGGGGCCAGGGAGACCCAGTACTTC. Protein sequence: CASSQPSGGARETQYF. This chain uses TRBV3-1 with TRBJ2-5; 12 positions match TRBD2. The CDR3 contains 16 residues. Germline CDR1 LGHDT, CDR2 YNNKEL (reference sequence). V was pared by 2 bases and J by 5 bases, with 6 bases of the junction left unmatched.

This clonotype was picked up many times. V is TRBV2 and J is TRBJ2-1; D call uncertain. Germline loops: CDR1 SNHLY, CDR2 FYNNEI. V dropped 4 bases and J dropped 9 bases, with 13 bases sitting between them. This CDR3 comprises 13 residues. The CDR3 DNA follows: TGTGCCAGCAGTGTTGTCGGTCGGAGTGAGCAGTTCTTC. Amino acids: CASSVVGRSEQFF.

This clonotype was observed many times. This chain joins TRBV28 and TRBJ2-7, with 10 bases identical to TRBD1. CDR1 is MDHEN and CDR2 is SYDVKM in the germline V gene. V lost 6 bases to trimming and J lost 4 bases; unmatched junction nucleotides: 3. The CDR3 is made up of 13 amino acids. The CDR3 loop reads CASSWTGGYEQYF. In nucleotides, the CDR3 is TGTGCCAGCAGCTGGACAGGGGGGTACGAGCAGTACTTC.

The CDR3 spells CASSYGLGGLEQPQHF. Written as DNA, the CDR3 is TGTGCCAGCAGTTACGGCTTAGGGGGGCTGGAGCAGCCCCAGCATTTT. The chain combines TRBV12-3 or TRBV12-4 with TRBJ1-5, with a weak D call TRBD1 (6 bases). Trimming left V 4 bases short and J 7 bases short, with 20 bases between. This CDR3 is built from 16 residues.

Many counts were recorded for this clonotype. The rearrangement uses TRBV27 and TRBJ1-2; 7 bases agree with TRBD1. The germline CDR1 and CDR2 sequences are MNHEY and SMNVEV (reference sequence). This CDR3 has 12 amino acids. The V and J ends lost 9 bases and 4 bases, in that order; junction bases with no gene match: 5. Here the CDR3 reads CASGDSLYGYTF. The CDR3 DNA reads as TGTGCCAGTGGGGACAGTCTCTATGGCTACACCTTC.

Many counts were recorded for this clonotype. The chain employs TRBV12-3 or TRBV12-4 and TRBJ2-1, with D uncertain. The CDR3 runs to 14 residues. Deletions cut 5 bases from V and 9 bases from J, with 17 bases between. The CDR3 DNA reads TGTGCCAGCAGTCTTAAAGGTAGTGTGGGTGAGCAGTTCTTC. This sequence encodes CASSLKGSVGEQFF.

This clonotype was recorded many times. The chain links TRBV9 to TRBJ1-4; maybe TRBD1 (6 bases). The CDR3 length is 15 residues. Trimming took 0 bases from V and 7 from J, leaving 13 bases between them. Germline V gene data show CDR1 as SGDLS and CDR2 as YYNGEE. The chain's CDR3 is CASSVDLGAGEKLFF. The CDR3, as DNA: TGTGCCAGCAGCGTAGATCTGGGGGCCGGTGAAAAACTGTTTTTT.

This clonotype was counted ten times or more. The V gene is TRBV18, the J gene TRBJ2-5; TRBD1 aligns across 7 bases. This CDR3 region has 15 residues. V lost 1 base to trimming and J lost 6 bases; unmatched junction nucleotides: 8. Looked up from germline, CDR1 is KGHSH and CDR2 is LQKENI. For the CDR3, the DNA is TGTGCCAGCTCACCACTGACAGGGCTCGGCAAGACCCAGTACTTC. The encoded protein is CASSPLTGLGKTQYF.

In this sample, this clonotype turned up many times. V is TRBV28 and J is TRBJ2-7; 7 nucleotides align to TRBD2. V was clipped by 8 bases and J by 2 bases; unmatched bases: 12. The germline V gene encodes CDR1 MDHEN and CDR2 SYDVKM. The CDR3 length is 15 residues. The CDR3 spells CASYSPGLMTYEQYF. The CDR3 coding sequence is TGTGCCAGCTACTCGCCGGGACTAATGACCTACGAGCAGTACTTC.

This clonotype was seen only a few times. The chain links TRBV27 to TRBJ2-7, with D possibly being TRBD2 (6 bases). Germline V gene sequence: CDR1 MNHEY, CDR2 SMNVEV (reference sequence). Trimming took 2 bases from V and 6 from J, leaving 11 bases between them. This CDR3 region has 13 residues. CDR3 sequence reads: CASSLGSGVEQYF. In DNA form, the CDR3 reads TGTGCCAGCAGTTTAGGATCGGGAGTCGAGCAGTACTTC.

This clonotype occurred many times. Here the CDR3 reads CSARYGRETQYF. For the CDR3, the DNA is TGCAGTGCTAGATATGGAAGGGAGACCCAGTACTTC. The rearrangement joins TRBV20-1 to TRBJ2-5; D is undetermined. Trimming took 2 bases from V and 5 from J, leaving 9 bases between them. Looked up from germline, CDR1 is DFQATT and CDR2 is SNEGSKA (reference sequence). This CDR3 spans 12 amino acids.

This clonotype has ten or more counts. The gene calls are TRBV18 and TRBJ2-7; D is undetermined. Trimming left V 3 bases short and J 0 bases short, with 9 bases between. CDR1 is KGHSH, CDR2 LQKENI, per germline. CDR3 size: 14 residues. CDR3: CASSPADSSYEQYF. As DNA, the CDR3 is TGTGCCAGCTCACCCGCGGATAGCTCCTACGAGCAGTACTTC. The full variable domain, its missing parts supplied by reference TRBV18 and TRBJ2-7, is NAGVMQNPRHLVRRRGQEARLRCSPMKGHSHVYWYRQLPEEGLKFMVYLQKENIIDESGMPKERFSAEFPKEGPSILRIQQVVRGDSAAYFCASSPADSSYEQYFGPGTRLTVT.

This clonotype turned up a few times. The J gene is TRBJ1-1, the V gene TRBV20-1, with D possibly TRBD1 on 5 matching bases. The CDR3 extends over 14 amino acids. Germline V gives CDR1 DFQATT, CDR2 SNEGSKA (reference sequence). CDR3 residues: CSVESRAGNTEAFF. CDR3 DNA sequence: TGCAGCGTTGAGTCCAGGGCAGGGAACACTGAAGCTTTCTTT.

In its sample, this clonotype was seen many times. This chain connects TRBV30 to TRBJ2-5, with D hard to call. The CDR3 covers 12 residues. Germline CDR1 is GTSNPN and CDR2 is SVGIG (reference sequence). V lost 2 bases, J lost 5 bases, and 9 bases lay in between. The DNA of the CDR3 is TGTGCCTGGAGTTTAGGGTTTGAGACCCAGTACTTC. Protein: CAWSLGFETQYF. Full variable domain (outside the CDR3, taken from reference TRBV30 and TRBJ2-5): SQTIHQWPATLVQPVGSPLSLECTVEGTSNPNLYWYRQAAGRGLQLLFYSVGIGQISSEVPQNLSASRPQDRQFILSSKKLLLSDSGFYLCAWSLGFETQYFGPGTRLLVL.

The CDR3 DNA sequence: TGTGCCACCGCCCCGACAGGCGAAAGCTCCTACGAGCAGTACTTC. Residues: CATAPTGESSYEQYF. The chain carries TRBV7-6 and TRBJ2-7, with D perhaps matching TRBD1 (6 bases). Germline V gives CDR1 SGHVS, CDR2 FNYEAQ. V gave up 10 bases and J gave up 0 bases, with 19 bases separating them. The CDR3 has 15 amino acids.

This clonotype was found many times. The chain links TRBV6-5 to TRBJ1-2; possible D gene TRBD1, 5 bases. The CDR3 consists of 14 residues. The ends were cut back, 0 bases at V and 8 bases at J, with 13 bases in the middle. From germline, CDR1 is MNHEY and CDR2 SVGAGI. The DNA for the CDR3 is TGTGCCAGCAGTTACTCGGGGCCAGGAGGGGGCTACACCTTC. Encoded protein: CASSYSGPGGGYTF.

This clonotype was seen at least ten times. J is TRBJ2-7 and V is TRBV7-8; the D call may be TRBD1 or TRBD2 (6 bases each). Germline CDR1 and CDR2: SGHVS and FQNEAQ. Trimming took 1 base from V and 3 from J, leaving 22 bases between them. The CDR3 covers 18 residues. This CDR3 is CASSLVASVGTSIYEQYF. The CDR3 nucleotides are TGTGCCAGCAGCTTAGTAGCTAGCGTTGGGACATCAATCTACGAGCAGTACTTC. The full variable domain, in which reference TRBV7-8 and TRBJ2-7 provide the parts outside the CDR3, is GAGVSQSPRYKVAKRGQDVALRCDPISGHVSLFWYQQALGQGPEFLTYFQNEAQLDKSGLPSDRFFAERPEGSVSTLKIQRTQQEDSAVYLCASSLVASVGTSIYEQYFGPGTRLTVT.

This clonotype was recorded many times. The rearrangement joins TRBV11-2 to TRBJ2-1; 8 bases match TRBD1. CDR3 length: 15 residues. The junction had 0 bases not matched to a gene; V was cut back by 1 base and J by 1 base. The germline V gene encodes CDR1 SGHAT and CDR2 FQNNGV. CDR3 region: CASSLGTGSYNEQFF. As DNA, the CDR3 is TGTGCCAGCAGCTTAGGGACAGGGTCCTACAATGAGCAGTTCTTC.

About this clonotype itself: A read error may be the cause here, since a much bigger clone is one base away. CDR3 amino acids: CAGSVAYLTGELFF. The DNA for the CDR3 is TGTGCCGGCAGCGTGGCCTACCTCACCGGGGAGCTGTTTTTT. V is TRBV7-2 and J is TRBJ2-2; D uncertain. The CDR3 has 14 residues. Germline assignment: CDR1 SGHTA and CDR2 FQGNSA.

This clonotype was seen only a few times. V is TRBV19 and J is TRBJ2-1, with D perhaps TRBD2 (5 bases). Germline assignment: CDR1 LNHDA and CDR2 SQIVND (reference sequence). CDR3 size: 14 residues. V gave up 5 bases and J gave up 5 bases, with 13 bases separating them. In DNA form, the CDR3 reads TGTGCCAGTAGTCGACTAAGCCTAGACAATGAGCAGTTCTTC. It is translated as CASSRLSLDNEQFF.